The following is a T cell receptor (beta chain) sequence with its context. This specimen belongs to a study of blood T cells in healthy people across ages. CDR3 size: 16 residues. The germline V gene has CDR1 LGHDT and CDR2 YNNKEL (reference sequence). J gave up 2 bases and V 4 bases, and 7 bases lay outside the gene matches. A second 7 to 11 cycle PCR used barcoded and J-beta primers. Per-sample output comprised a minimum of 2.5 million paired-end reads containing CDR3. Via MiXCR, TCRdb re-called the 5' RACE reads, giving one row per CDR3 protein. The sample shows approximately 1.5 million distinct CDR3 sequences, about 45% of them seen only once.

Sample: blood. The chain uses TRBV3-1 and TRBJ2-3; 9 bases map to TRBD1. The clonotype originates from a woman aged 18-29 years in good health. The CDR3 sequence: CASSPGQGRITDTQYF. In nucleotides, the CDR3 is TGTGCCAGCAGCCCTGGACAGGGGAGGATCACAGATACGCAGTATTTT.